This T cell receptor beta chain stems from a study of T cell changes during pregnancy in multiple sclerosis. Trimming cost V 0 bases and J 3 bases, with 8 bases left between them. Germline values: CDR1 LGHNA, CDR2 YSLEER. This CDR3 contains 14 residues. Profiling relied on immunoSEQ multiplex PCR, and the TCRdb table lists in-frame clones only, not all of them. Counted here are approximately 39,000 clones, approximately 92% occurring once; the ten biggest clones make up 0.95% to 1.5%. The clonotype was recovered from a female donor with multiple sclerosis, enrolled in a pregnancy study. The chain has TRBV4-3 and TRBJ1-1; no reliable D call. The material sequenced was PBMCs (not recorded whether the cells were cultured). This CDR3 is CASSQEARDTEAFF. In DNA form, the CDR3 reads TGCGCCAGCAGCCAAGAGGCTAGGGACACTGAAGCTTTCTTT.